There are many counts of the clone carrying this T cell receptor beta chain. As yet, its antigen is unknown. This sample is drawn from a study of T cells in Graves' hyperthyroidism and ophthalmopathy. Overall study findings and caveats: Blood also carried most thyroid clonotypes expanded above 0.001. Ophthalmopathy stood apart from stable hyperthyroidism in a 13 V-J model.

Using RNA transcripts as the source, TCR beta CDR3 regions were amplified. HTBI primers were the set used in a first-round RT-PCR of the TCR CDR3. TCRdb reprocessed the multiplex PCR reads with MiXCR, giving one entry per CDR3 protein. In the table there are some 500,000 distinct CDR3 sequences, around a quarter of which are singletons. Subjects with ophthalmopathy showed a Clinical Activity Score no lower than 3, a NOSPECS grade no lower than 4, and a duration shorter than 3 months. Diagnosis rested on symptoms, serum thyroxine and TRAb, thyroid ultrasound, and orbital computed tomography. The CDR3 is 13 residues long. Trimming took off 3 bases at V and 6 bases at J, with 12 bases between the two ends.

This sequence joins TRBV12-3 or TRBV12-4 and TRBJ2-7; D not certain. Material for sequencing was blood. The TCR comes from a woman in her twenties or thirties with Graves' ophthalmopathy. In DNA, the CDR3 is TGTGCCAGCAGTTTGGGTGCCTTCGTCGAGCAGTACTTC. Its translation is CASSLGAFVEQYF.